This T cell receptor beta chain was captured in a study of blood T cell repertoires in COVID-19. Background on the study: In each case, the material was cDNA or gDNA derived from T cells, B-cell-depleted T cells, or PBMCs.

V lost 6 bases, J lost 1 base, and 12 bases lay in between. The CDR3 has 15 residues. Germline V gene data show CDR1 as MGHRA and CDR2 as YSYEKL. In the original processing: Reference gene primers were amplified, and this amplification served to estimate nucleated cell counts. TCRdb keeps only in-frame clones here, not all; method: immunoSEQ multiplex PCR. Clone size and the V and J calls come from that table; the DNA yielded D and trimming. The data show approximately 72,000 clones, approximately 88% seen once. The sample consisted of peripheral blood. The chain has TRBV4-1 and TRBJ1-4; possible D gene TRBD1, 6 bases. The TCR comes from a man in his fifties or sixties with acute or convalescent COVID-19. The CDR3 spells CASRKTGGTNEKLFF. In nucleotides, the CDR3 is TGCGCCAGCAGGAAGACAGGAGGAACTAATGAAAAACTGTTTTTT.